These 8 T cell receptor beta chains were sequenced from one sample in a study of CD8 T cells in ankylosing spondylitis (dated by TCRdb to about 2017). Library prep was done by 5' RACE. Data came from an Illumina HiSeq 2500. Using fastp at Q25 and MiXCR, TCRdb reprocessed the public reads and kept productive beta chains. Every CDR3 protein is listed once, alongside the most common genes and DNA of its rows. This sample holds 150,000 to 200,000 distinct CDR3 sequences; under 35% were observed only once. The top ten constitute about 6.3% of the sample. Sequences were obtained from synovial fluid, either unsorted or a sorted T cell fraction (not recorded which). The origin of the receptors is a male donor with ankylosing spondylitis.

The chain joins TRBV30 to TRBJ1-6; D is unresolved. Germline V gene lookup returns CDR1 GTSNPN and CDR2 SVGIG (reference sequence). The V end lost 5 bases, the J end lost 9 bases, and 14 bases lay between the germline ends. The CDR3 consists of 13 residues. The CDR3 region is CAWQWAVGSPLHF. The CDR3 DNA sequence: TGTGCCTGGCAATGGGCCGTCGGTTCACCCCTCCACTTT.

The rearrangement links TRBV11-3 to TRBJ1-1; D call uncertain. The V gene's germline CDR1 is SGHNT and CDR2 YENEEA. Trimming shortened V by 4 bases and J by 0 bases, and 18 bases separated the two germline ends. The CDR3 length is 17 residues. This chain's CDR3 is CASSSRPRVTMNTEAFF. The DNA of the CDR3 is TGTGCCAGCAGCTCCCGACCCCGGGTAACAATGAACACTGAAGCTTTCTTT.

V and J are TRBV28 and TRBJ2-5, with D tentatively TRBD1 (8 bases). The V and J ends lost 5 bases and 3 bases respectively, with 22 bases between them. The CDR3 spans 17 residues. Germline V CDR1 and CDR2: MDHEN, SYDVKM. CDR3: CASSTGGRGRLKETQYF. CDR3 bases: TGTGCCAGCAGTACGGGGGGCAGGGGGCGTCTTAAAGAGACCCAGTACTTC. The entire variable domain, with the rest obtained from reference TRBV28 and TRBJ2-5, is as follows: DVKVTQSSRYLVKRTGEKVFLECVQDMDHENMFWYRQDPGLGLRLIYFSYDVKMKEKGDIPEGYSVSREKKERFSLILESASTNQTSMYLCASSTGGRGRLKETQYFGPGTRLLVL.

CDR3: CSAPSSRYREIYGYTF. The CDR3 bases are TGCAGTGCTCCCAGCTCCCGTTACAGGGAAATCTATGGCTACACCTTC. This rearrangement joins TRBV20-1 to TRBJ1-2, with D possibly matching TRBD1 (6 bases). The CDR3 loop spans 16 amino acids. Germline lookup yields CDR1 DFQATT and CDR2 SNEGSKA (reference sequence). V dropped 5 bases and J dropped 4 bases, with 23 bases sitting between them.

The CDR3 DNA reads TGTGCCAGCAGTTACAGGGCGCAGCTGAACACTGAAGCTTTCTTT. Its protein is CASSYRAQLNTEAFF. The chain uses TRBV6-5 and TRBJ1-1; D not certain. This CDR3 spans 15 amino acids. The V end was cut by 2 bases, the J end by 0 bases, with 10 bases between. Germline CDR1 MNHEY, CDR2 SVGAGI.

The chain uses TRBV12-3 or TRBV12-4 and TRBJ1-5, with D tentatively TRBD1 (5 bases). CDR3 length equals 14 residues. Trimming removed 6 bases from V and 7 bases from J, with 16 bases in between. The CDR3 is CASRLGVEMQPQHF. The CDR3 nucleotides are TGTGCCAGCAGGCTGGGGGTGGAAATGCAGCCCCAGCATTTT.

This clonotype occurred a few times. The chain recombines TRBV5-4 with TRBJ1-1, with D perhaps TRBD1 (5 bases). The CDR3 has 15 residues. V lost 4 bases to trimming and J lost 0 bases, with 13 bases between them. The germline V gene encodes CDR1 SGHNT and CDR2 YYREEE (reference sequence). The CDR3 loop reads CASSPGAVLNTEAFF. The CDR3 region has the DNA TGTGCCAGCAGCCCCGGGGCAGTCCTGAACACTGAAGCTTTCTTT.

The gene calls are TRBV18 and TRBJ2-2, with a tentative D call TRBD1 (6 bases). The CDR3 covers 17 residues. The ends were cut back, 1 base at V and 1 base at J, with 13 bases in the middle. Germline V gene lookup returns CDR1 KGHSH and CDR2 LQKENI. The CDR3 DNA reads TGTGCCAGCTCACCACGGAAGGAACAGGGGAACACCGGGGAGCTGTTTTTT. This translates into CASSPRKEQGNTGELFF.